This passage covers 15 T cell receptor beta chains from one sample sequenced in a study of T-cell reconstitution after alpha-beta-depleted transplantation in children. Unique molecular identifiers were used to barcode this TCRbeta library. One entry per CDR3 protein, called by TCRdb with MiXCR from the PCR reads. Of more than 550,000 distinct CDR3 sequences listed, roughly a tenth are singletons. This material consisted of PBMCs from the stem cell graft donor, taken from the stem cell graft. The receptor set was obtained from a human donor who donated a stem cell graft to a child with acute myeloid leukemia.

J is TRBJ2-3 and V is TRBV7-2; D might be TRBD1 or TRBD2, each matching 5 bases. From germline, CDR1 is SGHTA and CDR2 FQGNSA. V lost 1 base to trimming and J lost 1 base, with 9 bases between them. This CDR3 comprises 15 residues. This CDR3 reads CASSLGGIRTDTQYF. The CDR3 nucleotides are TGTGCCAGCAGCTTAGGGGGGATTCGCACAGATACGCAGTATTTT.

The V and J genes are TRBV12-3 or TRBV12-4 and TRBJ1-2; 9 positions agree with TRBD1. The CDR3 totals 13 residues. Trimming removed 6 bases from V and 5 bases from J; junction bases left unmatched: 4. The CDR3 bases are TGTGCCAGCAGCGGCGGGACAGGGTATGGCTACACCTTC. This encodes CASSGGTGYGYTF.

Only a few counts were recorded for this clonotype. V usage is TRBV5-5 and J usage is TRBJ2-2; D gene uncertain. The CDR3 has 16 residues. Germline V gene sequence: CDR1 SGHKS, CDR2 YYEKEE (reference sequence). V was cut by 5 bases and J by 1 base, with 15 bases left in between. The CDR3 sequence is CASRSMQLWNTGELFF. Written as DNA, the CDR3 is TGTGCCAGCAGGTCCATGCAGTTATGGAACACCGGGGAGCTGTTTTTT.

This clonotype was detected many times. The rearrangement joins TRBV6-2 or TRBV6-3 to TRBJ2-1; TRBD2 agrees at 11 bases. With 6 bases clipped from V and 10 bases from J, the junction kept 11 bases outside the gene matches. Germline-derived CDR1 and CDR2 are MNHEY and SVGEGT. The CDR3 is made up of 15 amino acids. The CDR3 here is CASSPDSGRGREQFF. DNA for the CDR3: TGTGCCAGCAGCCCCGATAGCGGGAGGGGGAGAGAGCAGTTCTTC.

This chain links TRBV27 with TRBJ1-2, with 12 positions matching TRBD1. Germline CDR1 is MNHEY and CDR2 is SMNVEV (reference sequence). This CDR3 is 15 amino acids long. V dropped 5 bases and J dropped 8; count of bases not matched to a gene: 9. CDR3 in DNA: TGTGCCAGCAGTCCCACCGGGACAGGGGGCGTCGGCTACACCTTC. As protein: CASSPTGTGGVGYTF.

This sequence joins TRBV9 and TRBJ1-6, with D perhaps TRBD1 (5 bases). Germline V gene data show CDR1 as SGDLS and CDR2 as YYNGEE. V was clipped by 1 base and J by 7 bases, with 9 bases between them. CDR3 length equals 14 residues. The CDR3 is CASSVSGDNSPLHF. CDR3 sequence (DNA): TGTGCCAGCAGCGTATCGGGGGACAATTCACCCCTCCACTTT.

In this sample, this clonotype turned up many times. The chain joins TRBV12-3 or TRBV12-4 to TRBJ2-7; no clear D. The CDR3 has 16 residues. V was trimmed by 7 bases and J by 0 bases, leaving 19 bases between them. The chain's CDR3 is CASKTSTKGRSYEQYF. CDR3 DNA: TGTGCCAGCAAAACTTCCACCAAAGGGCGCTCCTACGAGCAGTACTTC.

This clonotype was seen just once. This chain joins TRBV3-1 and TRBJ1-1, with no clear D. Germline CDR1 and CDR2: LGHDT and YNNKEL (reference sequence). This CDR3 has 13 residues. CDR3 DNA sequence: TGTACCTTCTGTTCACTAATGAACACTGAAGCTTTCTTT. This sequence encodes CTFCSLMNTEAFF.

The rearrangement joins TRBV7-9 to TRBJ2-1; D is ambiguous. The CDR3 has 11 amino acids. Germline V gene lookup returns CDR1 SEHNR and CDR2 FQNEAQ (reference sequence). Trimming shortened V by 1 base and J by 13 bases, and 8 bases separated the two germline ends. The chain's CDR3 is CASSLDALQFF. The CDR3 nucleotides are TGTGCCAGCAGCTTAGACGCCCTCCAGTTCTTC.

This clonotype was observed many times. This sequence joins TRBV4-3 and TRBJ2-1, with D possibly matching TRBD1 (7 bases). CDR1 LGHNA and CDR2 YSLEER come from the germline V gene. The CDR3 is made up of 17 amino acids. The V and J ends lost 0 bases and 2 bases respectively, with 14 bases between them. CDR3 DNA: TGCGCCAGCAGCCAAGATGATGCGGGACAGACCTACAATGAGCAGTTCTTC. Translated: CASSQDDAGQTYNEQFF.

The chain couples TRBV4-3 to TRBJ2-1; 9 bases agree with TRBD2. Germline CDR1 LGHNA, CDR2 YSLEER. Trimming cost V 4 bases and J 9 bases; bases outside gene matches: 10. The CDR3 covers 15 residues. CDR3 sequence reads: CASSPGVAGAGEQFF. Here the CDR3 DNA reads TGCGCCAGCAGCCCCGGGGTAGCGGGAGCAGGTGAGCAGTTCTTC.

A few counts support this clonotype. The genes are TRBV12-3 or TRBV12-4 and TRBJ2-7; 16 bases align to TRBD2. This CDR3 spans 17 amino acids. Trimming at V came to 4 bases and at J to 0 bases, leaving 3 bases not matched to a gene. CDR3 loop: CASSSGTSGRVSYEQYF. CDR3 nucleotides: TGTGCCAGCAGTTCCGGGACTAGCGGGAGGGTCTCCTACGAGCAGTACTTC.

This chain uses TRBV29-1 with TRBJ2-3, with D possibly being TRBD1 (5 bases). CDR1 is SQVTM, CDR2 ANQGSEA, per germline. Trimming removed 0 bases at V and 6 bases at J, with 16 bases between. This CDR3 comprises 15 residues. DNA for the CDR3: TGCAGCGTTGAAGATGTGGGGCAGGGATACGATACGCAGTATTTT. This translates into CSVEDVGQGYDTQYF.

The chain links TRBV15 to TRBJ2-3, with TRBD2 matching over 13 bases. The CDR3 has 15 amino acids. J gave up 7 bases and V 3 bases, and 4 bases lay outside the gene matches. Per germline, CDR1 LNHNV and CDR2 YYDKDF (reference sequence). The CDR3 sequence is CATSRGTSGKNTQYF. DNA of the CDR3: TGTGCCACCAGCAGGGGGACTAGCGGGAAGAATACGCAGTATTTT.

J is TRBJ2-1 and V is TRBV20-1, with TRBD2 matching over 9 bases. This CDR3 has 15 amino acids. The V gene's germline CDR1 is DFQATT and CDR2 SNEGSKA (reference sequence). Unmatched junction bases numbered 3, after V lost 0 bases and J lost 3 bases. The CDR3 sequence is CSARDRAGGYNEQFF. The DNA for the CDR3 is TGCAGTGCTAGAGATAGAGCGGGAGGCTACAATGAGCAGTTCTTC.